The 10 T cell receptor beta chains listed next were all sequenced from one sample in a study of T cell changes during pregnancy in multiple sclerosis. Profiled with immunoSEQ multiplex PCR; TCRdb holds only in-frame clones, not every one. The sample consists of about 83,000 clones, approximately 91% of them appearing once. The sequencing used PBMCs, collected in the first trimester of pregnancy. These receptor sequences come from a female donor in good health, serving as a control in a pregnancy study. Some clones in this sample may be carry-over from other donors' samples.

The chain has TRBV2 and TRBJ2-7, with TRBD1 identical over 9 bases. The germline CDR1 and CDR2 sequences are SNHLY and FYNNEI. V was clipped by 5 bases and J by 1 base; unmatched bases: 3. This CDR3 comprises 14 residues. DNA for the CDR3: TGTGCCAGCAGTACCGGGACAGGGTCCTACGAGCAGTACTTC. Amino acid sequence: CASSTGTGSYEQYF. The whole variable domain, filled in from reference TRBV2 and TRBJ2-7, reads EPEVTQTPSHQVTQMGQEVILRCVPISNHLYFYWYRQILGQKVEFLVSFYNNEISEKSEIFDDQFSVERPDGSNFTLKIRSTKLEDSAMYFCASSTGTGSYEQYFGPGTRLTVT.

This chain links TRBV4-1 with TRBJ1-1; 9 bases map to TRBD1. CDR1 MGHRA and CDR2 YSYEKL come from the germline V gene. After removal of 3 bases from V and 0 bases from J, the junction contained 2 bases not matched to a gene. The CDR3 has 15 residues. The CDR3, as DNA: TGCGCCAGCAGCCACGGACAGGGGATGAACACTGAAGCTTTCTTT. Encoded protein: CASSHGQGMNTEAFF.

This sequence joins TRBV7-6 and TRBJ1-5; maybe TRBD1 (5 bases). Germline CDR1 reads SGHVS; CDR2 reads FNYEAQ. The V end was cut by 3 bases, the J end by 4 bases, with 13 bases between. The CDR3 spans 15 residues. The CDR3 spells CASSLDDSSNQPQHF. DNA of the CDR3: TGTGCCAGCAGCTTGGACGACAGCTCAAATCAGCCCCAGCATTTT.

The chain uses TRBV27 and TRBJ1-1; 8 bases line up with TRBD1. The CDR3 loop spans 16 amino acids. V dropped 0 bases and J dropped 2; count of bases not matched to a gene: 5. Germline assignment: CDR1 MNHEY and CDR2 SMNVEV (reference sequence). The CDR3 coding sequence is TGTGCCAGCAGTTTATCCGGACAGGGCGGAAACACTGAAGCTTTCTTT. It yields the protein CASSLSGQGGNTEAFF.

The table lists this clone with a count of one. The rearrangement joins TRBV19 to TRBJ1-2, with TRBD1 matching 9 bases. The junction had 10 bases not matched to a gene; V was cut back by 3 bases and J by 5 bases. The CDR3 is 16 residues long. Germline CDR1 reads LNHDA; CDR2 reads SQIVND (reference sequence). Written as DNA, the CDR3 is TGTGCCAGTAGTATGGCCCAAGGGACAGGGAGGTATGGCTACACCTTC. This gives the protein CASSMAQGTGRYGYTF.

The chain has TRBV5-4 and TRBJ2-2; 14 nucleotides align to TRBD2. This CDR3 spans 19 amino acids. Germline CDR1 reads SGHNT; CDR2 reads YYREEE (reference sequence). V trimming: 5 bases; J trimming: 2 bases; junction bases outside the gene matches: 11. CDR3 sequence: CASSPPGLAGAPNTGELFF. CDR3 bases: TGTGCCAGCAGTCCCCCGGGACTAGCGGGGGCCCCCAACACCGGGGAGCTGTTTTTT.

This chain joins TRBV28 and TRBJ2-7; TRBD2 is a possible D gene (6 bases). CDR1 and CDR2 from the germline V gene are MDHEN and SYDVKM. V lost 1 base and J 4 bases, leaving 17 bases between the germline ends. The CDR3 is 16 amino acids. In nucleotides, the CDR3 is TGTGCCAGCAGTTTATTTATGGAGGGTACCGATTACGAGCAGTACTTC. Amino acids: CASSLFMEGTDYEQYF. Together with reference TRBV28 and TRBJ2-7, the CDR3 gives the full variable domain: DVKVTQSSRYLVKRTGEKVFLECVQDMDHENMFWYRQDPGLGLRLIYFSYDVKMKEKGDIPEGYSVSREKKERFSLILESASTNQTSMYLCASSLFMEGTDYEQYFGPGTRLTVT.

V gene TRBV11-2 combines with J gene TRBJ2-2; 8 nucleotides match TRBD2. Germline trimming cut 5 bases from V and 5 bases from J; bases unmatched to any gene: 4. In germline, CDR1 is SGHAT, CDR2 FQNNGV. The CDR3 contains 14 residues. In DNA form, the CDR3 reads TGTGCCAGCAGCCTGGGACTAGAAACCGGGGAGCTGTTTTTT. Protein: CASSLGLETGELFF.

The V and J genes are TRBV27 and TRBJ1-1, with 11 nucleotides matching TRBD1. V gave up 5 bases and J gave up 3 bases; unmatched junction bases: 5. The V gene's germline CDR1 is MNHEY and CDR2 SMNVEV (reference sequence). This CDR3 contains 15 residues. For the CDR3, the DNA is TGTGCCAGCAGTGGGGACAGGGGGTCGGACACTGAAGCTTTCTTT. Amino acid sequence: CASSGDRGSDTEAFF.

J is TRBJ1-5 and V is TRBV15; 10 bases match TRBD1. The germline V gene has CDR1 LNHNV and CDR2 YYDKDF (reference sequence). The length of the CDR3 is 15 residues. Trimming at V came to 2 bases and at J to 5 bases, leaving 3 bases not matched to a gene. The CDR3 is CATSRTGTGDQPQHF. In DNA form, the CDR3 reads TGTGCCACCAGCAGAACCGGGACAGGGGATCAGCCCCAGCATTTT.